A selection of T cell receptor beta chains follows, all from one sample in a study of vaccination and CD4 T cells after COVID-19. These receptors' targets are unknown. TCRdb ran MiXCR on the PCR reads and lists one entry per CDR3 protein. Among 7,000 or so distinct CDR3 sequences, around a third were seen once, and the ten largest hold roughly 19%. The sample was CD4+ T cells from blood, cultured in vitro. These receptors came from a human donor in good health. Both conserved end residues are trimmed from each CDR3. Not all rows give a size; the values are once, few, many and, for expanded clones, a class.

V	size	CDR3
TRBV12-3/TRBV12-4	-	ASSPVRDRGKDTQY
TRBV18	-	ASSPNTGSSYNSPLH
TRBV5-1	-	ASSFDREAAF
TRBV2	-	ASSESGTTYEQY
TRBV27	-	ASSLGLLNSYEQY
TRBV29-1	-	SVDYRAGDTQY
TRBV6-5	-	ASSYSPPRGGLRYAGELS
TRBV11-2	few	ASSSARGHGYT
TRBV2	-	ASSGGRNEKLF
TRBV12-3/TRBV12-4	-	ASSGDRGAATEAF
TRBV4-1	-	ASSQALRLGGFYEQY
TRBV29-1	-	SVEPLTGKGYT
TRBV2	-	ASSAWGETQY
TRBV6-1	-	ASSPTGTGNTIY
TRBV6-4	-	ASSAGHGELQH
TRBV10-1	once	ASSVRLGDEQY
TRBV4-3	once	ASSQVGLGYT